Listed below are T cell receptor beta chains from one sample, sequenced in a study of blood T cell repertoires in COVID-19. The assay was immunoSEQ multiplex PCR, and TCRdb's table has in-frame clones only and misses some. The table includes approximately 90,000 clones, approximately 80% detected once. The sequenced sample consisted of peripheral blood. The source is a man in his 60s with acute or convalescent COVID-19. Both conserved end residues are part of each CDR3. The order of the fields is J gene, clone size, V gene, CDR3 length, D gene, CDR3 DNA, CDR3 protein. A D gene is named only where the DNA matches it firmly. Not all rows give a size; the values are once, few, many and, for expanded clones, a class.

>TRBJ1-3|NA|TRBV5-4|15|NA
TGTGCCAGCAGCTTGGCCCCCGGCTCTGGAAACACCATATATTTT
CASSLAPGSGNTIYF
>TRBJ1-2|NA|TRBV2|13|TRBD1
TGTGCCAGCAGTGAGACTGGGACAGCTGGCTACACCTTC
CASSETGTAGYTF
>TRBJ1-3|NA|TRBV5-6|14|TRBD1
TGTGCCAGCAGCTGGGGACAGGCATACAACACCATATATTTT
CASSWGQAYNTIYF
>TRBJ2-2|NA|TRBV7-8|17|TRBD1
TGTGCCAGCAGCTTTTATCCTGAGACAGGGTTTCCCGGGGAGCTGTTTTTT
CASSFYPETGFPGELFF
>TRBJ2-5|NA|TRBV7-2|13|NA
TGTGCCAGCAGCTCCTATTTCCAAGAGACCCAGTACTTC
CASSSYFQETQYF
>TRBJ1-1|NA|TRBV15|17|NA
TGTGCCACCAGCACCAACGGGGAGGGCGTAACGTATTCTGAAGCTTTCTTT
CATSTNGEGVTYSEAFF
>TRBJ2-5|once|TRBV4-3|15|TRBD1
TGCGCCAGCAGCCAAGGCGACAGGGGGCGAGAGACCCAGTACTTC
CASSQGDRGRETQYF
>TRBJ1-2|NA|TRBV4-1|15|NA
TGCGCCAGCAGCCAAGTATATGGTCTGCCAGGTGGCTACACCTTC
CASSQVYGLPGGYTF
>TRBJ1-2|few|TRBV6-4|16|TRBD1
TGTGCCAGCAGTGACTATGACAGGGGGCAATACTCTGGCTACACCTTC
CASSDYDRGQYSGYTF
>TRBJ1-1|NA|TRBV5-1|16|NA
TGCGCCAGCAGCGCCTCGAGGACAGCTCCGAACACTGAAGCTTTCTTT
CASSASRTAPNTEAFF
>TRBJ1-5|NA|TRBV5-6|14|NA
TGTGCCAGCAGCCAAAGAGGGAGCAATCAGCCCCAGCATTTT
CASSQRGSNQPQHF
>TRBJ1-4|NA|TRBV24-1|16|NA
TGTGCCACCAGTGAGTCAGGGTCTCGAGCTAATGAAAAACTGTTTTTT
CATSESGSRANEKLFF
>TRBJ1-1|NA|TRBV2|14|TRBD1
TGTGCCAGCAGGGACAGGTACCGGAACACTGAAGCTTTCTTT
CASRDRYRNTEAFF
>TRBJ1-2|NA|TRBV5-1|15|NA
TGCGCCAGCAGCTTGGAGCAGGGAAATGTTTATGGCTACACCTTC
CASSLEQGNVYGYTF
>TRBJ2-1|NA|TRBV24-1|13|NA
TGTGCCACCGCGGGACCTACAACCGATGAGCAGTTCTTC
CATAGPTTDEQFF
>TRBJ1-2|once|TRBV4-1|15|TRBD1
TGCGCCAGCAGCCAAGCAAGGGACAGGGCCTATGGCTACACCTTC
CASSQARDRAYGYTF
>TRBJ1-3|few|TRBV28|15|NA
TGTGCCAGCAGTATCCCCGGGACAACCGGAAACACCATATATTTT
CASSIPGTTGNTIYF
>TRBJ1-4|once|TRBV27|15|TRBD1
TGTGCCAGCAGTTTATCCGGGACAGGTCGTGAAAAACTGTTTTTT
CASSLSGTGREKLFF
>TRBJ1-2|NA|TRBV19|14|NA
TGTGCCAGCCAAAGAGGGGGGGGCCTCGGTGGCTACACCTTC
CASQRGGGLGGYTF
>TRBJ1-6|NA|TRBV6-2/TRBV6-3|13|NA
TGTGCCAGCAGTTACTCGATTCGGTTACCCCTCCACTTT
CASSYSIRLPLHF
>TRBJ1-1|NA|TRBV5-5|13|NA
TGTGCCAGCAGCTTGGTCACCCTCGGCGGGGCTTTCTTT
CASSLVTLGGAFF
>TRBJ1-3|NA|TRBV18|15|TRBD1
TGTGCCAGCTCACCAGGCGAGGGACAGCGAAACACCATATATTTT
CASSPGEGQRNTIYF
>TRBJ1-4|NA|TRBV5-1|15|TRBD1
TGCGCCAGCAAGGAGATGACAGGGGGGGATGAAAAACTGTTTTTT
CASKEMTGGDEKLFF
>TRBJ2-7|NA|TRBV2|16|TRBD2
TGTGCCAGCATGGGACCTTCGCGGGGGAGCTCCTACGAGCAGTACTTC
CASMGPSRGSSYEQYF
>TRBJ1-5|NA|TRBV28|15|NA
TGTGCCAGCAGTTTGGCGGGGAGCTCTAATCAGCCCCAGCATTTT
CASSLAGSSNQPQHF
>TRBJ1-4|NA|TRBV18|14|NA
TGTGCCAGCTCACCACCGACAGGTTCGGGAAAACTGTTTTTT
CASSPPTGSGKLFF
>TRBJ2-2|NA|TRBV3-1/TRBV3-2|14|NA
TGTGCCAGCAGCCAAGCAGAAGTCCGCCGGGAGCTGTTTTTT
CASSQAEVRRELFF
>TRBJ2-5|NA|TRBV2|15|TRBD2
TGTGCCAGCAGGGCTAGCGGGATATACCAAGAGACCCAGTACTTC
CASRASGIYQETQYF
>TRBJ2-7|NA|TRBV20-1|14|NA
TGCAGTGCTAGTTGGGCAGGGCTAAGTTACGAGCAGTACTTC
CSASWAGLSYEQYF
>TRBJ1-5|NA|TRBV2|13|NA
TGTGCCAGCAGTGGACAGGATTATCAGCCCCAGCATTTT
CASSGQDYQPQHF
>TRBJ1-4|NA|TRBV3-1/TRBV3-2|15|NA
TGTGCCAGCAGCCAAACAGGACGGGCAAATGAAAAACTGTTTTTT
CASSQTGRANEKLFF
>TRBJ2-7|once|TRBV9|14|TRBD1
TGTGCCAGCAATCCAGGGGGAAAGAACTACGAGCAGTACTTC
CASNPGGKNYEQYF
>TRBJ1-5|NA|TRBV19|16|NA
TGTGCCAGTAGTATAGTAGGGCAGGGAGGTGGTCAGCCCCAGCATTTT
CASSIVGQGGGQPQHF
>TRBJ2-1|once|TRBV5-1|14|TRBD1
TGCGCCAGCAGGGGATGGACAGGTCACAATGAGCAGTTCTTC
CASRGWTGHNEQFF
>TRBJ1-1|many|TRBV18|13|NA
TGTGCCAGCTCACCACCCGGCCAGGGGACTACTTTCTTT
CASSPPGQGTTFF